These 32 T cell receptor beta chains came from one sample sequenced in a study of T cells in Graves' hyperthyroidism and ophthalmopathy. TCR beta CDR3 regions were amplified from RNA. The TCR CDR3 was amplified in a first-round RT-PCR using the HTBI primer set. TCRdb re-analysed the multiplex PCR reads in MiXCR, keeping a single row per CDR3 protein. The repertoire holds approximately 870,000 distinct CDR3 sequences, with about two fifths as singletons. The specimen sequenced was blood. The receptors here all came from a man in his late teens or twenties with Graves' hyperthyroidism.

The chain has TRBV24-1 and TRBJ2-6, with D perhaps matching TRBD1 or TRBD2 (5 bases each). CDR1 and CDR2 from the germline V gene are KGHDR and SFDVKD. This CDR3 spans 12 amino acids. Trimming pared 4 bases from V and 18 bases from J, leaving 15 bases between. The CDR3 loop reads CATSDLATGETF. The CDR3, as DNA: TGTGCCACCAGTGACCTAGCAACAGGAGAGACTTTC.

The rearrangement uses TRBV12-5 and TRBJ2-7; D is ambiguous. This CDR3 spans 10 amino acids. Trimming shortened V by 8 bases and J by 3 bases, and 5 bases separated the two germline ends. Germline assignment: CDR1 LGHNT and CDR2 FRNRAP. The CDR3 loop reads CASLRYEQYF. As DNA, the CDR3 is TGTGCTAGTCTTCGCTACGAGCAGTACTTC.

The rearrangement links TRBV4-3 to TRBJ2-7, with D possibly TRBD1 on 6 matching bases. This CDR3 is 15 amino acids long. Germline assignment: CDR1 LGHNA and CDR2 YSLEER. V was cut by 3 bases and J by 4 bases, with 16 bases left in between. The CDR3 spells CASSQSGTLNYEQYF. The CDR3, as DNA: TGCGCCAGCAGCCAGTCCGGGACACTCAATTACGAGCAGTACTTC.

This chain joins TRBV28 and TRBJ1-1; 7 bases align to TRBD1. From germline, CDR1 is MDHEN and CDR2 SYDVKM. The CDR3 extends over 14 amino acids. The V and J ends lost 6 bases and 1 base, in that order; junction bases with no gene match: 5. The CDR3: CASRKGGGNTEAFF. Written as DNA, the CDR3 is TGTGCCAGCAGGAAAGGGGGCGGGAACACTGAAGCTTTCTTT.

This clonotype appeared many times. V usage is TRBV20-1 and J usage is TRBJ1-5; D is ambiguous. V was pared by 6 bases and J by 7 bases, with 16 bases between. Germline V CDR1 and CDR2: DFQATT, SNEGSKA (reference sequence). The CDR3 contains 13 residues. The CDR3 loop reads CSARGGFGQPQHF. The CDR3 DNA follows: TGCAGTGCCCGCGGAGGGTTCGGGCAGCCCCAGCATTTT.

This clonotype came up a few times. A read error may produce the germline difference seen at one junction end. The chain is built from TRBV7-8 and TRBJ1-4; D is ambiguous. The CDR3 loop spans 15 amino acids. Germline assignment: CDR1 SGHVS and CDR2 FQNEAQ. The CDR3 sequence is CASSLRPATNEKLFF. In DNA form, the CDR3 reads TGCGCCAGCAGCCTGCGCCCAGCAACTAATGAAAAACTGTTTTTT. The full variable domain, with the rest looked up from reference TRBV7-8 and TRBJ1-4, is GAGVSQSPRYKVAKRGQDVALRCDPISGHVSLFWYQQALGQGPEFLTYFQNEAQLDKSGLPSDRFFAERPEGSVSTLKIQRTQQEDSAVYLCASSLRPATNEKLFFGSGTQLSVL.

This clonotype turned up a few times. Its ends do not fully match the called genes, so a read error is possible. CDR3 nucleotide sequence: TGTGCCAGCAGCTTCATGCCGGGCCTTCAGACGGAGGAGCAGTACTTC. This encodes CASSFMPGLQTEEQYF. This chain connects TRBV5-1 to TRBJ2-7; D uncertain. Germline assignment: CDR1 SGHRS and CDR2 YFSETQ. The length of the CDR3 is 16 residues.

This chain joins TRBV20-1 and TRBJ1-2; no clear D gene. CDR3 length equals 15 residues. The ends were cut back, 0 bases at V and 2 bases at J, with 13 bases in the middle. Germline assignment: CDR1 DFQATT and CDR2 SNEGSKA (reference sequence). CDR3 nucleotide sequence: TGCAGTGCTAGAGACCCTGCCGGCAGAAACTATGGCTACACCTTC. Protein: CSARDPAGRNYGYTF.

The J gene is TRBJ1-6, the V gene TRBV10-3; D perhaps matches TRBD1 (5 bases). Looked up from germline, CDR1 is ENHRY and CDR2 is SYGVKD. V dropped 4 bases and J dropped 8 bases, with 9 bases sitting between them. This CDR3 contains 13 residues. The CDR3 nucleotides read TGTGCCATCAGTGGACAGCAGGATTCACCCCTCCACTTT. It codes for CAISGQQDSPLHF.

The CDR3 loop reads CASDSGRPGELFF. DNA for the CDR3: TGTGCCAGCGATAGCGGGAGGCCCGGGGAGCTGTTTTTT. The rearrangement uses TRBV9 and TRBJ2-2, with 10 bases aligning to TRBD2. This CDR3 has 13 residues. Germline V gene data show CDR1 as SGDLS and CDR2 as YYNGEE. V lost 7 bases and J lost 6; bases outside the gene matches: 3.

V is TRBV7-6 and J is TRBJ2-7, with D uncertain. The germline CDR1 and CDR2 sequences are SGHVS and FNYEAQ. Trimming left V 1 base short and J 5 bases short, with 15 bases between. This CDR3 contains 15 residues. The CDR3: CASSLESAWNDEQYF. CDR3 DNA: TGTGCCAGCAGCTTAGAATCAGCATGGAACGACGAGCAGTACTTC.

V gene TRBV2 combines with J gene TRBJ1-1; D remains unclear. Trimming cost V 8 bases and J 0 bases, with 13 bases left between them. This CDR3 contains 14 residues. In germline, CDR1 is SNHLY, CDR2 FYNNEI. In nucleotides, the CDR3 is TGTGCCAGCTTCGATGAAAGGATGAACACTGAAGCTTTCTTT. The encoded protein is CASFDERMNTEAFF.

In its sample, this clonotype was seen a few times. The rearrangement uses TRBV28 and TRBJ2-5; D unclear. This CDR3 is 14 amino acids long. Trimming stripped 3 bases from V and 4 bases from J, with 12 bases between. Germline V gene lookup returns CDR1 MDHEN and CDR2 SYDVKM. The CDR3 DNA reads as TGTGCCAGCAGTTTCCTTCGCGAGTCAGAGACCCAGTACTTC. It encodes CASSFLRESETQYF.

The CDR3 bases are TGTGCCTGGGGACAGGGGCTCCACACTGAAGCTTTCTTT. As protein: CAWGQGLHTEAFF. The chain joins TRBV30 to TRBJ1-1; TRBD1 matches 9 bases. The CDR3 is 13 amino acids. The V gene end was trimmed by 5 bases and the J gene end by 3 bases; junction bases not matched to a gene: 4. Germline CDR1 is GTSNPN and CDR2 is SVGIG (reference sequence).

This clonotype was counted a few times. The chain uses TRBV9 and TRBJ1-5, with a weak D call TRBD1 (5 bases). V shed 2 bases and J shed 15 bases, with 12 bases lying between them. The germline gives CDR1 SGDLS, CDR2 YYNGEE. The CDR3 has 11 residues. Written as DNA, the CDR3 is TGTGCCAGCAGCGTCGGGACGGAAAGGCATTTT. Translation gives CASSVGTERHF.

Many counts were recorded for this clonotype. The rearrangement links TRBV2 to TRBJ2-7; 8 bases line up with TRBD2. Germline loops: CDR1 SNHLY, CDR2 FYNNEI. The CDR3 totals 13 residues. The junction had 10 bases not matched to a gene; V was cut back by 9 bases and J by 6 bases. The CDR3, as DNA: TGTGCCAGTACTAGCGGCGAGGCTTTCGAGCAGTACTTC. Encoded protein: CASTSGEAFEQYF.

This chain connects TRBV7-2 to TRBJ1-1, with 9 positions matching TRBD1. V was pared by 7 bases and J by 2 bases, with 8 bases of the junction left unmatched. This CDR3 region has 15 residues. In germline, CDR1 is SGHTA, CDR2 FQGNSA. This chain's CDR3 is CASNHGQGLNTEAFF. CDR3 bases: TGTGCCAGCAACCATGGACAGGGGCTCAACACTGAAGCTTTCTTT.

This clonotype was seen ten or more times. The V call is TRBV9, the J call TRBJ1-2, with 7 nucleotides matching TRBD1. The CDR3 covers 12 residues. With 1 base clipped from V and 7 bases from J, the junction kept 1 base outside the gene matches. CDR1 and CDR2 from the germline V gene are SGDLS and YYNGEE. The CDR3 sequence: CASSVQGGGYTF. In DNA, the CDR3 is TGTGCCAGCAGCGTACAGGGGGGTGGCTACACCTTC.

V and J are TRBV7-9 and TRBJ1-1; no clear D. Per the germline V gene, CDR1 is SEHNR and CDR2 is FQNEAQ (reference sequence). Trimming cost V 5 bases and J 6 bases, with 19 bases left between them. CDR3 size: 15 residues. The CDR3 nucleotides read TGTGCCAGCAGCCGGCCCTCCGGAGTGACGCCTGAAGCTTTCTTT. It codes for CASSRPSGVTPEAFF.

Of note for this clonotype: The junction shows a germline mismatch at one end, possibly a read error. V is TRBV10-3 and J is TRBJ1-1, with TRBD1 matching 8 bases. The CDR3 consists of 15 residues. The germline V gene has CDR1 ENHRY and CDR2 SYGVKD. The CDR3 sequence is CASSYGTGPNTEAFF. The DNA of the CDR3 is TGTGCCAGCAGTTACGGGACAGGACCGAACACTGAAGCTTTCTTT.

This clonotype was counted many times. This chain uses TRBV10-3 with TRBJ2-7; 9 bases are a match to TRBD1. The CDR3 contains 15 residues. Germline V gene lookup returns CDR1 ENHRY and CDR2 SYGVKD. V was pared by 5 bases and J by 7 bases, with 12 bases of the junction left unmatched. This chain's CDR3 is CAISPNRGQGKEQYF. The CDR3 nucleotides read TGTGCCATCAGTCCGAATCGGGGACAGGGTAAAGAGCAGTACTTC.

Comment on this clonotype: The CDR3 carries no conserved terminal phenylalanine or tryptophan, so it likely arises from a read error. The limits of the CDR3 on the DNA are not certain, so only TCRdb's listed CDR3 is given. V gene TRBV19 combines with J gene TRBJ2-2. The CDR3 adds up to 10 amino acids, both ends counted. Germline CDR1 reads LNHDA; CDR2 reads SQIVND (reference sequence). CDR3 sequence reads: CASSFDSSFS.

This clonotype was observed a handful of times. The CDR3 is CASSLLGVGETQYF. CDR3 bases: TGTGCCAGCAGCTTATTAGGCGTGGGAGAGACCCAGTACTTC. This rearrangement joins TRBV7-9 to TRBJ2-5, with no clear D. CDR3 size: 14 residues. CDR1 is SEHNR and CDR2 is FQNEAQ in the germline V gene (reference sequence). V dropped 2 bases and J dropped 4 bases, with 11 bases sitting between them.

The chain combines TRBV12-3 or TRBV12-4 with TRBJ1-4; D gene ambiguous. There are 12 residues in the CDR3. Deletions cut 3 bases from V and 8 bases from J, with 7 bases between. This CDR3 reads CASSLPDEKLFF. DNA for the CDR3: TGTGCCAGCAGTTTGCCGGACGAAAAACTGTTTTTT.

This clonotype was found once. The J gene is TRBJ2-7, the V gene TRBV7-2, with a weak D call TRBD1 (6 bases). This CDR3 is 14 amino acids long. Germline CDR1 and CDR2: SGHTA and FQGNSA. Trimming left V 6 bases short and J 1 base short, with 13 bases between. CDR3 bases: TGTGCCAGCAGTTACATGACAGGTTCCTACGAGCAGTACTTC. This translates into CASSYMTGSYEQYF.

This chain connects TRBV29-1 to TRBJ1-1; D remains unclear. The V end was cut by 8 bases, the J end by 0 bases, with 13 bases between. The CDR3 contains 13 residues. The germline V gene encodes CDR1 SQVTM and CDR2 ANQGSEA. CDR3 DNA: TGCAGCTTAACGGCAGCCCTGAACACTGAAGCTTTCTTT. Amino acid sequence: CSLTAALNTEAFF. The variable domain in full, with the rest retrieved from reference TRBV29-1 and TRBJ1-1, is SAVISQKPSRDICQRGTSLTIQCQVDSQVTMMFWYRQQPGQSLTLIATANQGSEATYESGFVIDKFPISRPNLTFSTLTVSNMSPEDSSIYLCSLTAALNTEAFFGQGTRLTVV.

The rearrangement links TRBV15 to TRBJ2-6; 7 nucleotides match TRBD1. Trimming removed 3 bases from V and 4 bases from J; junction bases left unmatched: 6. The CDR3 loop spans 16 amino acids. CDR1 LNHNV and CDR2 YYDKDF come from the germline V gene (reference sequence). The CDR3 reads CATSSRQGSGANVLTF. The CDR3 region has the DNA TGTGCCACCAGCAGCCGACAGGGATCCGGGGCCAACGTCCTGACTTTC.

This chain joins TRBV25-1 and TRBJ1-2, with 8 bases aligning to TRBD1. Germline CDR1 is MGHDK and CDR2 is SYGVNS. V was clipped by 6 bases and J by 1 base; unmatched bases: 7. This CDR3 comprises 15 residues. The CDR3 sequence is CASSFGRGRNYGYTF. In nucleotides, the CDR3 is TGTGCCAGCAGCTTCGGCAGGGGGCGTAACTATGGCTACACCTTC.

The sample holds many counts of this clonotype. The J gene is TRBJ1-4, the V gene TRBV7-9; 9 positions agree with TRBD1. This CDR3 has 15 amino acids. The junction had 1 base not matched to a gene; V was cut back by 3 bases and J by 2 bases. The germline V gene encodes CDR1 SEHNR and CDR2 FQNEAQ (reference sequence). The DNA for the CDR3 is TGTGCCAGCAGCTTGGGACAGGGCACTAATGAAAAACTGTTTTTT. Protein: CASSLGQGTNEKLFF.

The rearrangement uses TRBV9 and TRBJ1-1, with D uncertain. Trimming cost V 5 bases and J 0 bases, with 14 bases left between them. The CDR3 is made up of 15 amino acids. Looked up from germline, CDR1 is SGDLS and CDR2 is YYNGEE. The CDR3 DNA reads as TGTGCCAGCAGGCCTTGGGGTCAGATGAACACTGAAGCTTTCTTT. Protein: CASRPWGQMNTEAFF.

DNA of the CDR3: TGTGCCAGCAGCTCCGGGACTAGCGGTACGACCCAGTACTTC. Translation: CASSSGTSGTTQYF. The rearrangement links TRBV7-9 to TRBJ2-5, with TRBD2 matching over 11 bases. With V trimmed by 4 bases and J by 7 bases, 5 bases remained unmatched. Germline CDR1 SEHNR, CDR2 FQNEAQ (reference sequence). CDR3 size: 14 residues.

This clonotype was found many times. V usage is TRBV7-8 and J usage is TRBJ1-1; 7 bases match TRBD1. Trimming took 2 bases from V and 1 from J; bases not matched to a gene: 7. The CDR3 has 16 residues. CDR1 SGHVS and CDR2 FQNEAQ come from the germline V gene. CDR3 nucleotides: TGTGCCAGCAGCTTATGGGCGACAGGGACGAACACTGAAGCTTTCTTT. It translates to CASSLWATGTNTEAFF.